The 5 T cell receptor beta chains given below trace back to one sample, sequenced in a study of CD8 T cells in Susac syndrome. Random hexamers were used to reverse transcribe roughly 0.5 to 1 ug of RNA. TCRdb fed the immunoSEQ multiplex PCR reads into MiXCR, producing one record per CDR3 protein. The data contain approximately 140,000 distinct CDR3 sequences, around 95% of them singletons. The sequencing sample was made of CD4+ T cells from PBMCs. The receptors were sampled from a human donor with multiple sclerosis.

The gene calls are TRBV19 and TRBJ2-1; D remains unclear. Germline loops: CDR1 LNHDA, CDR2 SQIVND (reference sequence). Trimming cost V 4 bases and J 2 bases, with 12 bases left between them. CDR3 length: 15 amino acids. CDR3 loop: CASSRAGSTYNEQFF. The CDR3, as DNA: TGTGCCAGTAGTAGGGCCGGGTCCACCTACAATGAGCAGTTCTTC.

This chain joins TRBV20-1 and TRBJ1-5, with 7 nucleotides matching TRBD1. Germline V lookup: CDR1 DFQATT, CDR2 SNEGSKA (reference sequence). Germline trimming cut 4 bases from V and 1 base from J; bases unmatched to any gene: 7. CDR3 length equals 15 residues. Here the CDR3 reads CSAIKQGRSNQPQHF. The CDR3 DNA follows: TGCAGTGCTATAAAACAGGGGCGGAGCAATCAGCCCCAGCATTTT.

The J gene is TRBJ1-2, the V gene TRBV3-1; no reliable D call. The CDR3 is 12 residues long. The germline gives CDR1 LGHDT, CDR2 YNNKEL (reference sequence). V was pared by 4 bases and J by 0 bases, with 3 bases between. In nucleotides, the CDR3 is TGTGCCAGCAGCCGAACTAACTATGGCTACACCTTC. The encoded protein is CASSRTNYGYTF.

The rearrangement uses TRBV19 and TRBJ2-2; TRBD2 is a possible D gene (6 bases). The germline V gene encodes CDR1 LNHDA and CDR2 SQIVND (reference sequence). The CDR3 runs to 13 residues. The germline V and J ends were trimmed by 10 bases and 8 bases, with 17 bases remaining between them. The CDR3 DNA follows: TGTGCCACCGAGATCCGGGGGACTGGGGAGCTGTTTTTT. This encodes CATEIRGTGELFF.

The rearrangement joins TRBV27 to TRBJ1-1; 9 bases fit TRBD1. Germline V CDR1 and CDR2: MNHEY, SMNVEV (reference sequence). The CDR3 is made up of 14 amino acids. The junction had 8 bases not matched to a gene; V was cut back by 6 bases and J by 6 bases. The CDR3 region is CASREQGALPEAFF. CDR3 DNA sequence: TGTGCCAGCAGGGAACAGGGGGCCCTACCTGAAGCTTTCTTT.